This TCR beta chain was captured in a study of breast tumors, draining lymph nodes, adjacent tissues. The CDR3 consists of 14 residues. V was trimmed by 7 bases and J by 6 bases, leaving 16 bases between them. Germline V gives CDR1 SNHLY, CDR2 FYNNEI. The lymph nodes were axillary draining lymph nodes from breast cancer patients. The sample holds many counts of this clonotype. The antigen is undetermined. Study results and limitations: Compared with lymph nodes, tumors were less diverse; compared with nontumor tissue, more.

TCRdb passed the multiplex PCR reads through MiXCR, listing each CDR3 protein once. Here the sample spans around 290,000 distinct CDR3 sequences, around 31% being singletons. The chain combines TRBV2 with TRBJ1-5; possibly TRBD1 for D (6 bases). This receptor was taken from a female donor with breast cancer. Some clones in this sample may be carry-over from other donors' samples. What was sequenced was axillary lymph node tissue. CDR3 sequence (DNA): TGTGCCAGCACAGGTTACAGGGAGGGTCAGCCCCAGCATTTT. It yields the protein CASTGYREGQPQHF. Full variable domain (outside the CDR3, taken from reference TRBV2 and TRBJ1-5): EPEVTQTPSHQVTQMGQEVILRCVPISNHLYFYWYRQILGQKVEFLVSFYNNEISEKSEIFDDQFSVERPDGSNFTLKIRSTKLEDSAMYFCASTGYREGQPQHFGDGTRLSIL.